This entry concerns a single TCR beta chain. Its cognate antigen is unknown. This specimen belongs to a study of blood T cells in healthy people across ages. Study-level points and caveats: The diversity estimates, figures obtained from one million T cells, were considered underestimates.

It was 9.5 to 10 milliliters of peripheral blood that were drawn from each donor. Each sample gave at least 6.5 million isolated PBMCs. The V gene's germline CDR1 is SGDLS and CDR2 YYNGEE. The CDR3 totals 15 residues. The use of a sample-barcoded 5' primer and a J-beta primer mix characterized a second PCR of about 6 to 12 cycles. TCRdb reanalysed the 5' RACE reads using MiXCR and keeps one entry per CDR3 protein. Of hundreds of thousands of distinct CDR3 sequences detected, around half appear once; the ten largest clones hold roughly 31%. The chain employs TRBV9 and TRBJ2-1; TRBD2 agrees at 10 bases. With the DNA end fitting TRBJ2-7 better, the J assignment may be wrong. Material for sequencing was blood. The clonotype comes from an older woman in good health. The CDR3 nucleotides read TGTGCCAGCAGCCCCCAGCGGGAGGGCTACAATGAGCAGTACTTC. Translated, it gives CASSPQREGYNEQYF.